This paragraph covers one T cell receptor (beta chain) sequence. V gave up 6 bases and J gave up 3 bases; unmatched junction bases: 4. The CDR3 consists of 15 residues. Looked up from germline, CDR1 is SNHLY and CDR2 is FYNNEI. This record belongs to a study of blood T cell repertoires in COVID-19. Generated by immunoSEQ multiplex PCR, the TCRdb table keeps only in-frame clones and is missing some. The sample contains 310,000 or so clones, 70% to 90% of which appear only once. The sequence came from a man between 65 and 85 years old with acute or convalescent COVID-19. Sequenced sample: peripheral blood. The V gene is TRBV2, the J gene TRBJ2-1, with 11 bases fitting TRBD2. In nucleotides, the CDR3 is TGTGCCAGCAGAGGACTAGCGGGCTTCTACAATGAGCAGTTCTTC. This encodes CASRGLAGFYNEQFF.